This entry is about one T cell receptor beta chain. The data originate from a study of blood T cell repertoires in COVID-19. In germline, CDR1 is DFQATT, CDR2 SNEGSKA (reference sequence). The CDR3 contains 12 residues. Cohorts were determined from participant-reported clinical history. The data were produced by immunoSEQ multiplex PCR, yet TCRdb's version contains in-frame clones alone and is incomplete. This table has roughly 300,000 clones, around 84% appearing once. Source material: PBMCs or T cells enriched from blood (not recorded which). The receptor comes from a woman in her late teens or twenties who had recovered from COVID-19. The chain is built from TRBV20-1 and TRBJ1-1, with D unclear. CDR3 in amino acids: CSGSMGGAEAFF. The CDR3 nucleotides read TGCAGCGGTAGTATGGGCGGGGCTGAAGCTTTCTTT.